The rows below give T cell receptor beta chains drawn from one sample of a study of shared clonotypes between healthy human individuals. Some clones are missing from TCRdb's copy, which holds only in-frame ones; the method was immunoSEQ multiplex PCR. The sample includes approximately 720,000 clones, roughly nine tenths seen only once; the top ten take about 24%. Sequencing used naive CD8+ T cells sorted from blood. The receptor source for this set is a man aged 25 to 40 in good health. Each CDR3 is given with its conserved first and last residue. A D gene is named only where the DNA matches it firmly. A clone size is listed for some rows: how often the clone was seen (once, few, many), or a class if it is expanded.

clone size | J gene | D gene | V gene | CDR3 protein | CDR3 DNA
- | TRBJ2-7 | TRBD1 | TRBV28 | CASSPTGTGGNEQYF | TGTGCCAGCAGTCCCACCGGGACAGGGGGCAACGAGCAGTACTTC
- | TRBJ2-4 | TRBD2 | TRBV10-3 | CAISESWELAGFKNIQYF | TGTGCCATCAGTGAGTCGTGGGAACTAGCGGGGTTCAAAAACATTCAGTACTTC
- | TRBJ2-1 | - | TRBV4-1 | CASSRRGNEQFF | TGCGCCAGCAGCCGCAGAGGCAATGAGCAGTTCTTC
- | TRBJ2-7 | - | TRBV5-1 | CASSSVTPYEQYF | TGCGCCAGCAGCTCGGTTACACCCTACGAGCAGTACTTC
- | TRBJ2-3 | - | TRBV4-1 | CASSLGNSRTDTQYF | TGCGCCAGCAGCTTGGGGAACTCGAGGACAGATACGCAGTATTTT
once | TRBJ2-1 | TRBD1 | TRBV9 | CASSVGGTGRNEQFF | TGTGCCAGCAGCGTAGGCGGGACAGGGCGAAATGAGCAGTTCTTC
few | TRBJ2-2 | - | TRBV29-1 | CSVDGLPNTGELFF | TGCAGCGTTGACGGCCTCCCCAACACCGGGGAGCTGTTTTTT
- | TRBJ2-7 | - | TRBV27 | CASSLRSHPYEQYF | TGTGCCAGCAGTTTAAGATCCCACCCCTACGAGCAGTACTTC
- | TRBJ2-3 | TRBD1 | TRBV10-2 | CASSESTGGREDTQYF | TGCGCCAGCAGTGAGTCCACAGGGGGTCGAGAAGATACGCAGTATTTT
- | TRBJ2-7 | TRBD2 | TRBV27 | CASSFLRTGGPYEQYF | TGTGCCAGCAGTTTCCTTCGTACGGGAGGGCCTTACGAGCAGTACTTC
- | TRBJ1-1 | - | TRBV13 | CASSSPRTDQRWDTEAFF | TGTGCCAGCAGCTCACCCAGGACAGATCAACGTTGGGACACTGAAGCTTTCTTT
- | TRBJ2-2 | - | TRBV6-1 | CASNEYTGELFF | TGTGCCAGCAATGAGTACACCGGGGAGCTGTTTTTT
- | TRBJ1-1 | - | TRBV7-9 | CATRGPGGTEAFF | TGTGCCACCCGAGGCCCGGGGGGCACTGAAGCTTTCTTT
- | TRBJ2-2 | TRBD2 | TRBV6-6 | CASSGSGGPPGELFF | TGTGCCAGCAGTGGCTCGGGAGGACCCCCCGGGGAGCTGTTTTTT
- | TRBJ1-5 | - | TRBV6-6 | CASSYSRGSNQPQHF | TGTGCCAGCAGTTACTCGCGGGGGAGCAATCAGCCCCAGCATTTT
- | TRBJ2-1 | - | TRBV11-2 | CASSFGTGGEQFF | TGTGCCAGCAGCTTCGGAACCGGGGGTGAGCAGTTCTTC
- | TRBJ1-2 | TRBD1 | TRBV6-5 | CASSYRQGSWYGYTF | TGTGCCAGCAGTTACCGACAGGGAAGTTGGTATGGCTACACCTTC
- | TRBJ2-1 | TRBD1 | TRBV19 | CASSTRYRDRLYNEQFF | TGTGCCAGTAGTACGAGGTACCGGGACAGACTTTACAATGAGCAGTTCTTC
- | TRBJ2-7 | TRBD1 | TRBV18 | CASSPFRGQGVFEQYF | TGTGCCAGCTCACCATTCCGAGGACAGGGGGTCTTCGAGCAGTACTTC
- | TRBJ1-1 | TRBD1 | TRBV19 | CASSIDRTGEVTEAFF | TGTGCCAGTAGTATAGATCGGACAGGGGAAGTCACTGAAGCTTTCTTT
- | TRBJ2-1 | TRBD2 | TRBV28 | CASSPRVAGLNNEQFF | TGTGCCAGCAGCCCCAGGGTAGCGGGGCTTAACAATGAGCAGTTCTTC
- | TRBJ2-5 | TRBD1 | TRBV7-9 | CASSLETGEGGQETQYF | TGTGCCAGCAGCTTAGAGACAGGGGAAGGGGGCCAAGAGACCCAGTACTTC
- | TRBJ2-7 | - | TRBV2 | CASRGRIYEQYF | TGTGCCAGCAGGGGACGGATCTACGAGCAGTACTTC
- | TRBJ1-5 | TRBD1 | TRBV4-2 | CASSQLQGSQPQHF | TGTGCCAGCAGCCAATTACAGGGGAGTCAGCCCCAGCATTTT
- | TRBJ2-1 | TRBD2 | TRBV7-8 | CASSSVLAGDDNEQFF | TGTGCCAGCAGCTCCGTTTTAGCGGGAGATGACAATGAGCAGTTCTTC
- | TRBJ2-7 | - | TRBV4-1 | CASSQVPAVNYEQYF | TGCGCCAGCAGCCAAGTTCCAGCGGTGAACTACGAGCAGTACTTC
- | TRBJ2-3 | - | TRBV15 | CATSREERTSITDTQYF | TGTGCCACCAGCAGAGAGGAGCGGACTTCCATCACAGATACGCAGTATTTT
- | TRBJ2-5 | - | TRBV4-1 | CASSQSSGLGETQYF | TGCGCCAGCAGCCAAAGTAGCGGTCTTGGTGAGACCCAGTACTTC
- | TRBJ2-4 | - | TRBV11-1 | CASSLALGDFKNIQYF | TGTGCCAGCAGCTTAGCGCTTGGGGACTTCAAAAACATTCAGTACTTC
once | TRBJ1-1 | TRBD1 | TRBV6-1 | CASSEASGGRTEAFF | TGTGCCAGCAGTGAAGCATCAGGGGGCCGGACTGAAGCTTTCTTT
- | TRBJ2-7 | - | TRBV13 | CASSLGLAYEQYF | TGTGCCAGCAGCTTAGGCCTGGCATACGAGCAGTACTTC
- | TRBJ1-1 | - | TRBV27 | CASSFQYLRATNAEAFF | TGTGCCAGCAGTTTTCAATACTTGCGAGCTACGAACGCTGAAGCTTTCTTT
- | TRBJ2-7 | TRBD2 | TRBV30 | CAWSVKELAAYEQYF | TGTGCCTGGAGTGTAAAGGAGCTAGCGGCCTACGAGCAGTACTTC
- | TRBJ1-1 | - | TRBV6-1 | CASIRMGNTEAFF | TGTGCCAGCATTAGGATGGGAAACACTGAAGCTTTCTTT
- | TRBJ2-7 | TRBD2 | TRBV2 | CASRYTSGGNYEQYF | TGTGCCAGCAGATATACTAGCGGGGGCAACTACGAGCAGTACTTC
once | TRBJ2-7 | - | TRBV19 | CASSPSGVSSYEQYF | TGTGCCAGTAGCCCCTCGGGTGTTAGCTCCTACGAGCAGTACTTC
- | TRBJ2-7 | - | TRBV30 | CAWSGIYEQYF | TGTGCCTGGAGTGGGATCTACGAGCAGTACTTC